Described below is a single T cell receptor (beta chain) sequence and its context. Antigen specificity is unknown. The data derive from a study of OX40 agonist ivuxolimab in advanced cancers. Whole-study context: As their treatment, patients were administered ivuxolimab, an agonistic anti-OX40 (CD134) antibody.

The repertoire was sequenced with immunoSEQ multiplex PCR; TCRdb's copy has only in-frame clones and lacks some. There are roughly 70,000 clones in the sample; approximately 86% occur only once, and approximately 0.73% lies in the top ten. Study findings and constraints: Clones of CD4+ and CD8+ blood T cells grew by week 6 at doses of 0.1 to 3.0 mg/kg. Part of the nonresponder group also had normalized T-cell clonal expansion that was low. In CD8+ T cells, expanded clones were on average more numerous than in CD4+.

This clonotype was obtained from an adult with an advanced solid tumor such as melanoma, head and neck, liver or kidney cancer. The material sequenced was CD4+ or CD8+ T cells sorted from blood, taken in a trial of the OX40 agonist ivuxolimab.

Written as DNA, the CDR3 is TGTGCCAGCAACCCAGACAGGGGGCTCTACAATGAGCAGTTCTTC. As protein: CASNPDRGLYNEQFF. The chain employs TRBV25-1 and TRBJ2-1; TRBD1 agrees at 10 bases. V trimming: 7 bases; J trimming: 3 bases; junction bases outside the gene matches: 6. Germline V gives CDR1 MGHDK, CDR2 SYGVNS. There are 15 residues in the CDR3. Filled out from reference TRBV25-1 and TRBJ2-1, the complete variable domain reads EADIYQTPRYLVIGTGKKITLECSQTMGHDKMYWYQQDPGMELHLIHYSYGVNSTEKGDLSSESTVSRIRTEHFPLTLESARPSHTSQYLCASNPDRGLYNEQFFGPGTRLTVL.